This T cell receptor (beta chain) was obtained from a study of immune evolution from preneoplasia to lung adenocarcinoma. TCRdb's copy holds only in-frame clones and misses some; the assay was immunoSEQ multiplex PCR. The table records thousands of clones, about three quarters of them present only once. Trimming shortened V by 9 bases and J by 2 bases, and 11 bases separated the two germline ends. The germline V gene has CDR1 MNHNY and CDR2 SVGAGI (reference sequence). The CDR3 runs to 12 residues. The clonotype comes from a donor aged 70 or over with lung adenocarcinoma. What was sequenced was FFPE adjacent normal lung tissue. The chain recombines TRBV6-6 with TRBJ2-7, with D unresolved. CDR3 DNA: TGTGCCAGTTCTGAGTCGGCCTACGAGCAGTACTTC. It encodes CASSESAYEQYF.